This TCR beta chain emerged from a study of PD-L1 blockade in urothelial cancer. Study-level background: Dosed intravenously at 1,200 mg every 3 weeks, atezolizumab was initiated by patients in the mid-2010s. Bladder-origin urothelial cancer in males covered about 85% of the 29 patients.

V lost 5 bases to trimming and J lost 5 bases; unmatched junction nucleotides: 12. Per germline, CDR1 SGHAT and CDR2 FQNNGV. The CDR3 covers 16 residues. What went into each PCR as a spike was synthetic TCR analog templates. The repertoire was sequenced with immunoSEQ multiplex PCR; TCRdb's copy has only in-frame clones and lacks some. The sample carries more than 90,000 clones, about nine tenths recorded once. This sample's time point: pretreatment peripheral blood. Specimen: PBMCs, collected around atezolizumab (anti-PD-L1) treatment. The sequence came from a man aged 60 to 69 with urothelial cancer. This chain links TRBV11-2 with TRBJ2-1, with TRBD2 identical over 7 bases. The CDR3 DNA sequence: TGTGCCAGCAGCCGACCCTTCGGCGGGAGAGACAATGAGCAGTTCTTC. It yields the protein CASSRPFGGRDNEQFF. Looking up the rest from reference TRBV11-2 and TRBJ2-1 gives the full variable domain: EAGVAQSPRYKIIEKRQSVAFWCNPISGHATLYWYQQILGQGPKLLIQFQNNGVVDDSQLPKDRFSAERLKGVDSTLKIQPAKLEDSAVYLCASSRPFGGRDNEQFFGPGTRLTVL.